This T cell receptor beta chain came from a study of beta chain features in type 1 diabetes. Study observations and caveats: TCRB CDR3s were moderately but significantly shorter in Type 1 diabetes patients in all four CD4+ subsets.

The CDR3 totals 14 residues. The ends were cut back, 2 bases at V and 3 bases at J, with 11 bases in the middle. Germline values: CDR1 SGHTA, CDR2 FQGNSA. Expressed TCRB transcripts were sequenced after all isolated RNA was converted to cDNA. Clones were sequenced by immunoSEQ multiplex PCR, and TCRdb holds only the in-frame ones, with some missing. The data show more than 300,000 clones, 8% to 10% seen once. To note about this clone: The antigen is not known.

The gene calls are TRBV7-2 and TRBJ2-7, with D possibly being TRBD2 (6 bases). Sample: central memory CD4+ T cells from blood. The source of this sequence is a man between 25 and 39 years old with type 1 diabetes. The CDR3 DNA reads as TGTGCCAGCAGCTTACGTCTGGGGGGCTACGAGCAGTACTTC. It is translated as CASSLRLGGYEQYF.